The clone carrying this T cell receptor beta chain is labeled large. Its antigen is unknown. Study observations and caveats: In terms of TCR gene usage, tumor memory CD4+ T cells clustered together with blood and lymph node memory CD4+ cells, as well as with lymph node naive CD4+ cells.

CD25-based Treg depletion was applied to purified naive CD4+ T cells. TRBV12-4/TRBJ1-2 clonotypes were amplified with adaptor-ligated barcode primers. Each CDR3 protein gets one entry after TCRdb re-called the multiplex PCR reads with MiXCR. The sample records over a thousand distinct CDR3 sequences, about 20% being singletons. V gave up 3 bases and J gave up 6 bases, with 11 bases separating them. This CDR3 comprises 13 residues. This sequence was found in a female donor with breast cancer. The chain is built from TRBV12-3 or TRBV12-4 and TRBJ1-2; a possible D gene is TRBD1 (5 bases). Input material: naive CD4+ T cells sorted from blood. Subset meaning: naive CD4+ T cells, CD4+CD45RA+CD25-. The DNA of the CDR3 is TGTGCCAGCAGTTTTAGGGACCCACATGGCTACACCTTC. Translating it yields CASSFRDPHGYTF.